These T cell receptor beta chains were read from a single sample in a study of shared T cell receptors in the human thymus. Using immunoSEQ multiplex PCR, the repertoire was profiled, and TCRdb retains in-frame clones only, with some absent. The table lists approximately 580,000 clones, around 78% of them singletons. In addition, the sample was reused for a study of human thymus T cells.

Sequenced input: thymocytes. These receptors all stem from a boy in the first two years of life with a congenital heart defect. Both conserved end residues are trimmed from each CDR3. Clone size is not always given. Where it is, it says once, few, many or a class for expanded clones.

TRBJ1-5,TRBV28,few,ASRGQAISNQPQH
TRBJ2-2,TRBV18,few,ASPAPGGTGELF
TRBJ1-4,TRBV5-6,NA,ASSLGGLSTNEKLF
TRBJ2-7,TRBV6-5,NA,ASSYVLAGGPYEQY
TRBJ2-1,TRBV7-4,once,ASSFQAGHNEQF
TRBJ2-5,TRBV7-2,NA,ASSSLPGGETQY
TRBJ2-7,TRBV28,NA,ASSLWTSGSSPSTKSRLYEQY
TRBJ1-2,TRBV29-1,few,SVADSTDSYGYT
TRBJ2-7,TRBV11-2,NA,ASSPRDRGAYEQY
TRBJ2-7,TRBV5-4,NA,ASSSIGLAEGYEQY
TRBJ2-4,TRBV18,NA,ASSPEQGAWHIQY
TRBJ1-4,TRBV27,few,ASSLIPTDEKLF
TRBJ1-4,TRBV6-5,NA,ASSWAGRENEKLF
TRBJ2-7,TRBV28,NA,ATGRDRLAEPYEQC
TRBJ1-5,TRBV6-1,NA,ASSEHADQPQH
TRBJ2-7,TRBV5-1,NA,ASSLATGGGAKRDEQY
TRBJ1-2,TRBV19,few,ASSPRGDYGYT
TRBJ2-2,TRBV27,NA,ASSSEAGGTLVGELF
TRBJ2-7,TRBV27,NA,ASSLLRGCEQY
TRBJ1-4,TRBV30,NA,AWSASGTSNEKLF
TRBJ2-7,TRBV6-5,NA,ASTPVGSYEQY
TRBJ2-3,TRBV14,NA,ASSQGTSGDSTDTQY
TRBJ2-1,TRBV4-2,once,ASSQVFAGAGGPGNEQF
TRBJ2-3,TRBV2,NA,ASSGRGLADSTDTQY
TRBJ2-1,TRBV4-1,NA,ASSQVARVANEQF
TRBJ2-3,TRBV4-3,few,ASSQDPSTDTQY
TRBJ1-4,TRBV25-1,NA,ASSDLRGRGEKLF
TRBJ1-2,TRBV18,once,ASSARQGTASSGGYT
TRBJ2-7,TRBV5-3,NA,ARSLDRGSYEQY
TRBJ1-2,TRBV5-6,few,ASSLRDSTNYGYT
TRBJ2-1,TRBV27,NA,ASSLPSAGEQF
TRBJ1-2,TRBV12-5,NA,ASGLVHGWGGIYGYT
TRBJ2-7,TRBV6-1,few,ASSPGLAGRGEQY
TRBJ1-4,TRBV14,NA,ASSLDEKLF
TRBJ2-1,TRBV4-1,NA,ASSQGKTRDSSYNEQF
TRBJ2-7,TRBV4-1,NA,ASSQDRGGRAEEQY
TRBJ2-7,TRBV5-4,NA,ASSCNGTSNVYEQY
TRBJ2-5,TRBV27,NA,ASSQAPFGPYQETQY